The 19 T cell receptor beta chains listed next were all sequenced from one sample in a study of blood T cell repertoires in COVID-19. The method was immunoSEQ multiplex PCR; TCRdb's version includes in-frame clones alone and lacks a portion of them. The sample shows roughly 250,000 clones, approximately 84% of them seen only once. Sample: peripheral blood. All receptors derive from a man in his fifties or sixties with acute or convalescent COVID-19.

The chain couples TRBV4-2 to TRBJ2-1; TRBD2 might be the D (5 bases). V lost 4 bases and J lost 4, with 14 bases in between. This CDR3 is 15 amino acids long. Germline lookup yields CDR1 LGHNA and CDR2 YNFKEQ. This CDR3 is CASSLHPLEYNEQFF. In nucleotides, the CDR3 is TGTGCCAGCAGCCTCCACCCACTAGAATACAATGAGCAGTTCTTC.

This chain connects TRBV6-5 to TRBJ1-5; D gene ambiguous. The CDR3 is made up of 15 amino acids. Trimming pared 0 bases from V and 0 bases from J, leaving 6 bases between. In germline, CDR1 is MNHEY, CDR2 SVGAGI. The CDR3 sequence: CASSYSAYSNQPQHF. The DNA of the CDR3 is TGTGCCAGCAGTTACTCTGCGTATAGCAATCAGCCCCAGCATTTT.

This chain links TRBV30 with TRBJ1-6; D remains unclear. V dropped 2 bases and J dropped 0 bases, with 11 bases sitting between them. This CDR3 comprises 16 residues. In germline, CDR1 is GTSNPN, CDR2 SVGIG (reference sequence). Here the CDR3 reads CAWSTSGFSYNSPLHF. CDR3 in DNA: TGTGCCTGGAGTACATCAGGCTTCTCCTATAATTCACCCCTCCACTTT.

The chain joins TRBV27 to TRBJ1-3; D is unresolved. Looked up from germline, CDR1 is MNHEY and CDR2 is SMNVEV (reference sequence). V lost 5 bases, J lost 0 bases, and 11 bases lay in between. The CDR3 is made up of 15 amino acids. CDR3 residues: CASSPSQYSGNTIYF. As DNA, the CDR3 is TGTGCCAGCAGTCCGTCCCAGTACTCTGGAAACACCATATATTTT.

The chain carries TRBV7-2 and TRBJ2-7, with 11 bases fitting TRBD1. Germline V gives CDR1 SGHTA, CDR2 FQGNSA. After removal of 5 bases from V and 3 bases from J, the junction contained 9 bases not matched to a gene. The CDR3 has 16 residues. For the CDR3, the DNA is TGTGCCAGCAGCACCAGTTGGGGGACAGGGGGCTACGAGCAGTACTTC. Amino acids: CASSTSWGTGGYEQYF.

This chain links TRBV6-5 with TRBJ1-2; D remains unclear. V lost 5 bases and J lost 8, with 15 bases in between. The CDR3 length is 13 residues. The germline CDR1 and CDR2 sequences are MNHEY and SVGAGI. The CDR3 coding sequence is TGTGCCAGCAGTCGGGAGTCCTGGGAGGGCTACACCTTC. The encoded protein is CASSRESWEGYTF.

This clone was counted once. The chain couples TRBV6-5 to TRBJ2-5; tentatively, D is TRBD2 (5 bases). Between the trimmed V and J ends, which lost 7 bases and 5 bases, there was a span of 14 bases. There are 13 residues in the CDR3. Germline-derived CDR1 and CDR2 are MNHEY and SVGAGI. CDR3 coding DNA: TGTGCCAGCATTGGACTGACTGATGAGACCCAGTACTTC. This translates into CASIGLTDETQYF.

The chain recombines TRBV7-9 with TRBJ2-7, with a possible D match to TRBD1 (5 bases). Germline CDR1 and CDR2: SEHNR and FQNEAQ (reference sequence). The CDR3 length is 17 residues. V gave up 1 base and J gave up 3 bases, with 19 bases separating them. The CDR3 region has the DNA TGTGCCAGCAGCTTAGGTCATCGTAGGGGTCCGGTCTACGAGCAGTACTTC. It translates to CASSLGHRRGPVYEQYF.

This chain uses TRBV7-2 with TRBJ1-2; 10 bases match TRBD1. Germline values: CDR1 SGHTA, CDR2 FQGNSA. Trimming cost V 3 bases and J 7 bases; bases outside gene matches: 11. This CDR3 is built from 16 residues. The chain's CDR3 is CASSLDGTGAVGGYTF. The CDR3 DNA reads as TGTGCCAGCAGCTTGGATGGGACAGGGGCGGTGGGTGGCTACACCTTC.

This chain links TRBV18 with TRBJ1-2; 7 bases are shared with TRBD1. Trimming took 11 bases from V and 6 from J; bases not matched to a gene: 18. This CDR3 has 15 amino acids. The V gene's germline CDR1 is KGHSH and CDR2 LQKENI. The CDR3 sequence: CAVPGDSRYYDGYTF. CDR3 in DNA: TGTGCCGTCCCGGGGGACAGCCGCTACTATGATGGCTACACCTTC.

This chain joins TRBV6-5 and TRBJ1-2; D remains ambiguous. V lost 2 bases and J 3 bases, leaving 13 bases between the germline ends. Germline assignment: CDR1 MNHEY and CDR2 SVGAGI. The CDR3 length is 15 residues. CDR3 loop: CASSYRTAYDYGYTF. DNA of the CDR3: TGTGCCAGCAGTTACCGAACAGCATATGACTATGGCTACACCTTC.

Only one count was recorded for this clone. V usage is TRBV6-5 and J usage is TRBJ2-7, with a tentative D call TRBD1 (5 bases). V dropped 6 bases and J dropped 3 bases, with 12 bases sitting between them. CDR1 MNHEY and CDR2 SVGAGI come from the germline V gene. The CDR3 loop spans 13 amino acids. Here the CDR3 reads CASSPDSDYEQYF. Here the CDR3 DNA reads TGTGCCAGCAGCCCCGACAGCGACTACGAGCAGTACTTC.

The gene calls are TRBV7-2 and TRBJ2-4; TRBD2 aligns across 7 bases. The CDR3 contains 13 residues. Germline loops: CDR1 SGHTA, CDR2 FQGNSA. Trimming at V came to 5 bases and at J to 3 bases, leaving 1 base not matched to a gene. The CDR3, as DNA: TGTGCCAGCAGCCGGGGGGACAAAAACATTCAGTACTTC. Its translation is CASSRGDKNIQYF.

V usage is TRBV3-1 (or the pseudogene TRBV3-2) and J usage is TRBJ2-2; D is perhaps TRBD2 (6 bases). This CDR3 has 15 residues. Trimming removed 10 bases from V and 1 base from J, with 16 bases in between. The germline V gene has CDR1 LGHDT and CDR2 YNNKEL (reference sequence). In nucleotides, the CDR3 is TGTGCCACCTCCAGAGGGGAGGTGAACACCGGGGAGCTGTTTTTT. This codes for CATSRGEVNTGELFF.

A single count supports this clone. The V gene is TRBV12-3 or TRBV12-4, the J gene TRBJ1-2; maybe TRBD1 (6 bases). This CDR3 contains 11 residues. V lost 5 bases to trimming and J lost 8 bases, with 9 bases between them. The CDR3 loop is CASSIGGGYTF. The CDR3 bases are TGTGCCAGCAGTATTGGGGGCGGCTACACCTTC.

This rearrangement joins TRBV21-1 to TRBJ2-3; the D call TRBD1 from the table was never checked on the DNA. TRBV21-1 is shown as a pseudogene. This CDR3 is built from 16 residues. CDR3 loop: CASSLRTVGGEPPKYF. The CDR3 DNA follows: TGTGCCAGCTCCCTCCGGACGGTAGGGGGAGAGCCCCCTAAGTATTTT.

This rearrangement joins TRBV20-1 to TRBJ1-1; tentatively, D is TRBD1 (6 bases). Germline V gives CDR1 DFQATT, CDR2 SNEGSKA (reference sequence). V was shortened by 3 bases and J by 3 bases, with 17 bases between the two germline ends. CDR3 length: 15 amino acids. The CDR3: CSASSINRVDTEAFF. The CDR3 region has the DNA TGCAGTGCTAGTAGCATTAACAGGGTTGACACTGAAGCTTTCTTT.

The gene calls are TRBV10-3 and TRBJ1-3; D not resolved. Germline CDR1 and CDR2: ENHRY and SYGVKD. The V end was cut by 4 bases, the J end by 0 bases, with 16 bases between. CDR3 length: 17 residues. The CDR3 spells CAISASTFDFSGNTIYF. CDR3 DNA sequence: TGTGCCATCAGTGCGTCAACCTTTGACTTCTCTGGAAACACCATATATTTT.

This clone was seen only once. The rearrangement links TRBV18 to TRBJ1-5, with TRBD1 as a possible D gene (5 bases). This CDR3 spans 15 amino acids. Trimming left V 4 bases short and J 5 bases short, with 15 bases between. Per the germline V gene, CDR1 is KGHSH and CDR2 is LQKENI. CDR3 nucleotide sequence: TGTGCCAGCTCACTGACAGCAACCCCTGATCAGCCCCAGCATTTT. Translated: CASSLTATPDQPQHF.